This TCR beta chain originates from a study of T-cell reconstitution after alpha-beta-depleted transplantation in children. CDR1 and CDR2 (germline): DFQATT, SNEGSKA (reference sequence). This CDR3 comprises 13 residues. V was trimmed by 7 bases and J by 6 bases, leaving 16 bases between them. Unique molecular identifiers were built into the TCRbeta library. Using its own MiXCR run on the PCR reads, TCRdb lists one record per CDR3 protein. The sample shows roughly 400,000 distinct CDR3 sequences, around 20% of them seen only once. The clonotype originates from a human donor who donated a stem cell graft to a child with acute myeloid leukemia. Source: PBMCs from the stem cell graft donor, taken from the stem cell graft. The rearrangement links TRBV20-1 to TRBJ2-1; a weak D match, TRBD1 (6 bases). CDR3 residues: CSGKKTGVNEQFF. The CDR3 bases are TGCAGTGGGAAAAAGACAGGAGTCAATGAGCAGTTCTTC.